The clone carrying this T cell receptor beta chain was counted between two and nine times. Individual cDNA molecules (in the library) carried attached unique molecular identifiers. Under the authors' procedure: Samples ranged from roughly 20,000 to 700,000 TCRs, with a median of around 100,000. TCRdb re-called the RACE reads with MiXCR, one entry per CDR3 protein. The V and J calls shown here were made by TCRdb, not taken from the authors' results. The data show about 84,000 distinct CDR3 sequences, more than 9% seen once. These data originate in a study of human T cells and chemical hapten exposure. Study at large: Sensitization involved placing 2% DPC onto a roughly 2 cm by roughly 2 cm region of upper inner arm skin.

The time point is: patch test 2, 6 weeks after DPC sensitization. Treatment indicated: therapeutic diphenylcyclopropenone sensitization with weekly scalp DPC. V was pared by 2 bases and J by 6 bases, with 16 bases of the junction left unmatched. This CDR3 is 18 amino acids long. Germline V gene lookup returns CDR1 SGDLS and CDR2 YYNGEE. This specimen was whole blood, taken in connection with sensitization to the hapten diphenylcyclopropenone (DPC). The sequence derives from a woman between 45 and 60 years old with alopecia areata. Some clones in this sample may be carry-over from other donors' samples. The gene calls are TRBV9 and TRBJ2-2; 7 nucleotides agree with TRBD2. The CDR3: CASSVLPPGLAAPGELFF. The CDR3 DNA is TGTGCCAGCAGCGTCCTCCCGCCCGGCCTAGCGGCGCCCGGGGAGCTGTTTTTT.